One and the same sample provided the 20 T cell receptor beta chains below, sequenced in a study of breast tumors, draining lymph nodes, adjacent tissues. Each CDR3 protein is one row after TCRdb ran MiXCR on the multiplex PCR reads. The repertoire holds 150,000 to 200,000 distinct CDR3 sequences, with about 33% as singletons. Breast cancer patients provided tissue from their axillary draining lymph nodes. The sample comprised axillary lymph node tissue. These receptors were collected from a female donor with breast cancer. Some clones in this sample may be carry-over from other donors' samples.

This clonotype was observed many times. This chain connects TRBV12-3 or TRBV12-4 to TRBJ2-7; 9 bases map to TRBD1. V was pared by 8 bases and J by 5 bases, with 1 base of the junction left unmatched. The CDR3 consists of 11 residues. CDR3 in amino acids: CASRTGDEQYF. The CDR3 DNA reads as TGTGCCAGCCGGACAGGGGACGAGCAGTACTTC.

As regards this clonotype: A much larger clone differs from this one at a single base, so this may be a read error. V and J are TRBV28 and TRBJ2-7; a possible D gene is TRBD1 (5 bases). Trimming cost V 5 bases and J 5 bases, with 16 bases left between them. Germline-derived CDR1 and CDR2 are MDHEN and SYDVKM. This CDR3 region has 14 residues. The DNA for the CDR3 is TGTGCCAGCAGTGCCGACAGAGCACCTCACGAGCAGTACTTC. It is translated as CASSADRAPHEQYF.

This clonotype was seen at least ten times. The CDR3 spells CASSSTVSSYEQYF. The CDR3, as DNA: TGTGCCAGCAGCTCGACGGTTAGCTCCTACGAGCAGTACTTC. The genes are TRBV7-2 and TRBJ2-7; D remains ambiguous. V was shortened by 4 bases and J by 0 bases, with 10 bases between the two germline ends. CDR1 SGHTA and CDR2 FQGNSA come from the germline V gene. The CDR3 has 14 residues.

With regard to this clonotype: The junction does not match germline at one end; this may be a read error. This chain uses TRBV10-1 with TRBJ2-3, with 9 positions matching TRBD2. CDR1 and CDR2 from the germline V gene are WNHNN and SYGVQD (reference sequence). The CDR3 is 13 residues long. The CDR3 spells CASSLAGKDMQYF. The CDR3 bases are TGCGCCAGCAGTCTAGCGGGGAAAGATATGCAGTATTTT.

Ten or more counts support this clonotype. The chain employs TRBV9 and TRBJ1-3; D gene ambiguous. The germline gives CDR1 SGDLS, CDR2 YYNGEE. The CDR3 spans 13 residues. The ends were cut back, 3 bases at V and 4 bases at J, with 8 bases in the middle. In DNA, the CDR3 is TGTGCCAGCAGCGGGACTCAGGGAAACACCATATATTTT. It encodes CASSGTQGNTIYF.

This clonotype turned up a few times. The V and J genes are TRBV5-1 and TRBJ2-4; D is perhaps TRBD1 or TRBD2 (6 bases each). The CDR3 has 16 amino acids. V lost 4 bases, J lost 8 bases, and 22 bases lay in between. CDR1 and CDR2 (germline): SGHRS, YFSETQ. DNA of the CDR3: TGCGCCAGCAGCGGGGGGCAGGGCGGGGTCGAGGACATTCAGTACTTC. This codes for CASSGGQGGVEDIQYF.

This clonotype was detected ten times or more. The chain uses TRBV7-9 and TRBJ2-1; 9 bases map to TRBD1. This CDR3 spans 13 amino acids. With V trimmed by 11 bases and J by 8 bases, 10 bases remained unmatched. Germline V lookup: CDR1 SEHNR, CDR2 FQNEAQ (reference sequence). The CDR3 is CAGTGGGHHEQFF. The CDR3 bases are TGTGCCGGAACAGGGGGCGGTCATCATGAGCAGTTCTTC.

The chain combines TRBV15 with TRBJ2-1; 11 nucleotides agree with TRBD2. This CDR3 is 20 amino acids long. CDR1 and CDR2 from the germline V gene are LNHNV and YYDKDF (reference sequence). The ends lost 0 bases at V and 4 bases at J; junction bases unmatched: 14. CDR3 loop: CATSREISPGTSGGYNEQFF. CDR3 nucleotide sequence: TGTGCCACCAGCAGAGAAATTTCCCCAGGAACTAGCGGGGGATACAATGAGCAGTTCTTC.

The rearrangement joins TRBV7-2 to TRBJ1-6; 8 nucleotides align to TRBD1. CDR3 length: 16 amino acids. Germline trimming cut 4 bases from V and 9 bases from J; bases unmatched to any gene: 11. CDR1 and CDR2 from the germline V gene are SGHTA and FQGNSA. The CDR3 coding sequence is TGTGCCAGCAGCTGCCTATCCACAGGGGGGGGTTCACCCCTCCACTTT. Protein product: CASSCLSTGGGSPLHF.

This clonotype was seen ten or more times. In nucleotides, the CDR3 is TGTGCCAGCAGCTTAGCGGGACTAGCGGGAGTAGTAGACACGCAGTATTTT. Translating gives CASSLAGLAGVVDTQYF. The J gene is TRBJ2-3, the V gene TRBV7-2; TRBD2 aligns across 14 bases. The trim removed 0 bases at V and 9 bases at J, leaving 8 bases unmatched. Germline V gene lookup returns CDR1 SGHTA and CDR2 FQGNSA. This CDR3 spans 17 amino acids. Full variable domain (remainder filled in from reference TRBV7-2 and TRBJ2-3): GAGVSQSPSNKVTEKGKDVELRCDPISGHTALYWYRQSLGQGLEFLIYFQGNSAPDKSGLPSDRFSAERTGGSVSTLTIQRTQQEDSAVYLCASSLAGLAGVVDTQYFGPGTRLTVL.

The chain is built from TRBV2 and TRBJ2-5, with D tentatively TRBD2 (6 bases). CDR3 length: 12 amino acids. Trimming left V 3 bases short and J 5 bases short, with 7 bases between. Looked up from germline, CDR1 is SNHLY and CDR2 is FYNNEI. CDR3 bases: TGTGCCAGCAGTGAGGAGGGGGAGACCCAGTACTTC. Encoded protein: CASSEEGETQYF.

The chain couples TRBV7-9 to TRBJ2-1; D ambiguous. This CDR3 is 14 amino acids long. The V gene lost 10 bases and the J gene lost 2 bases, with 15 bases spanning the gap. Germline values: CDR1 SEHNR, CDR2 FQNEAQ (reference sequence). The CDR3 bases are TGTGCCACCGCGGCGCCAGGAGCCTACAATGAGCAGTTCTTC. Translated, it gives CATAAPGAYNEQFF.

This clonotype was seen at least ten times. The J gene is TRBJ2-1, the V gene TRBV13, with D unresolved. There are 13 residues in the CDR3. Germline V gene sequence: CDR1 PRHDT, CDR2 FYEKMQ (reference sequence). V shed 5 bases and J shed 2 bases, with 7 bases lying between them. CDR3 sequence (DNA): TGTGCCAGCAGCCCAAGGGCCTACAATGAGCAGTTCTTC. Translating gives CASSPRAYNEQFF.

J is TRBJ1-5 and V is TRBV6-5; unclear D gene. The CDR3 length is 14 residues. Germline lookup yields CDR1 MNHEY and CDR2 SVGAGI. Trimming pared 5 bases from V and 5 bases from J, leaving 13 bases between. In DNA form, the CDR3 reads TGTGCCAGCAGTCAGGAGTTCGGTGATCAGCCCCAGCATTTT. Translating gives CASSQEFGDQPQHF.

The V and J genes are TRBV9 and TRBJ2-4; D is uncertain. V was trimmed by 0 bases and J by 12 bases, leaving 1 base between them. The CDR3 runs to 9 residues. CDR1 is SGDLS and CDR2 is YYNGEE in the germline V gene. The CDR3, as DNA: TGTGCCAGCAGCGTAGATCAGTACTTC. Protein sequence: CASSVDQYF.

This clonotype was seen at least ten times. This chain links TRBV15 with TRBJ2-2; unclear D gene. The CDR3 spans 15 residues. V lost 0 bases and J 5 bases, leaving 10 bases between the germline ends. Germline assignment: CDR1 LNHNV and CDR2 YYDKDF (reference sequence). The CDR3 nucleotides are TGTGCCACCAGCAGAGATGGCCGCGTAACCGGGGAGCTGTTTTTT. As protein: CATSRDGRVTGELFF.

The gene calls are TRBV9 and TRBJ2-2, with TRBD2 matching 12 bases. The CDR3 totals 17 residues. CDR1 is SGDLS and CDR2 is YYNGEE in the germline V gene. Trimming took 4 bases from V and 0 from J; bases not matched to a gene: 4. CDR3 in amino acids: CASSIRTSGANTGELFF. DNA for the CDR3: TGTGCCAGCAGCATCCGGACTAGCGGGGCGAACACCGGGGAGCTGTTTTTT.

The chain uses TRBV7-9 and TRBJ2-5, with 9 bases aligning to TRBD2. The trim removed 1 base at V and 5 bases at J, leaving 8 bases unmatched. Germline loops: CDR1 SEHNR, CDR2 FQNEAQ (reference sequence). The CDR3 consists of 16 residues. This CDR3 is CASSLGQAGGQETQYF. DNA for the CDR3: TGTGCCAGCAGCTTAGGACAGGCGGGGGGGCAGGAGACCCAGTACTTC. Filled out from reference TRBV7-9 and TRBJ2-5, the complete variable domain reads DTGVSQNPRHKITKRGQNVTFRCDPISEHNRLYWYRQTLGQGPEFLTYFQNEAQLEKSRLLSDRFSAERPKGSFSTLEIQRTEQGDSAMYLCASSLGQAGGQETQYFGPGTRLLVL.

The chain uses TRBV7-2 and TRBJ1-5, with D possibly matching TRBD1 (6 bases). Trimming cost V 3 bases and J 6 bases, with 21 bases left between them. This CDR3 has 17 amino acids. Per the germline V gene, CDR1 is SGHTA and CDR2 is FQGNSA. In DNA, the CDR3 is TGTGCCAGCAGCTTCCCTTTCGGACAGACGGGCAGTCAGCCCCAGCATTTT. Residues: CASSFPFGQTGSQPQHF.

The chain couples TRBV2 to TRBJ1-5, with 9 nucleotides matching TRBD1. The germline V gene encodes CDR1 SNHLY and CDR2 FYNNEI. V lost 4 bases, J lost 9 bases, and 16 bases stayed unmatched. The CDR3 spans 17 residues. CDR3 coding DNA: TGTGCCAGCAGTGGAGACAGGGCCGGGACAGGGTTTTCGCCCCAGCATTTT. Translation: CASSGDRAGTGFSPQHF.